This record concerns one TCR beta chain sequence. Its specificity is not known. These data come from a study of T cell responses to AZD1222 COVID-19 vaccine. V was trimmed by 2 bases and J by 3 bases, leaving 6 bases between them. The CDR3 is 13 residues long. General study points: Once two AZD1222 doses were given, Spike-specific TCR breadth and depth went up. Mostly white British, mostly female donors; authors suggested clonal diversity may be underestimated. Spike-spanning, vaccine-associated CD4 TCRs were dominant at 160-218 and 743-854.

TCRdb keeps only in-frame clones here, not all; method: immunoSEQ multiplex PCR. The table records about 140,000 clones, 90% of them present only once. This receptor was obtained from an adult in good health. The sample consisted of peripheral blood, taken on day 0 of AZD1222 vaccination. The J gene is TRBJ2-3, the V gene TRBV12-3 or TRBV12-4; no definite D call. This chain's CDR3 is CASSLLQTDTQYF. The CDR3 DNA reads as TGTGCCAGCAGTTTACTACAGACAGATACGCAGTATTTT.